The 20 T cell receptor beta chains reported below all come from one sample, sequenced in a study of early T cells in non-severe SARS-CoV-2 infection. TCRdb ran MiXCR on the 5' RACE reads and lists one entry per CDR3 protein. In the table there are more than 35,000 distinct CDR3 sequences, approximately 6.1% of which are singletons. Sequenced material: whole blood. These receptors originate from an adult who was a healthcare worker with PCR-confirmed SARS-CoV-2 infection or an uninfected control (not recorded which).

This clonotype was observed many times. CDR3 in DNA: TGCAGTGCTGGGGTTGTTCTAGCGGTTACCCAGTTCTTC. The encoded protein is CSAGVVLAVTQFF. The chain uses TRBV20-1 and TRBJ2-1; 7 bases agree with TRBD2. The germline gives CDR1 DFQATT, CDR2 SNEGSKA (reference sequence). The CDR3 has 13 amino acids. J was trimmed by 13 bases and V by 5 bases; bases with no gene match: 14.

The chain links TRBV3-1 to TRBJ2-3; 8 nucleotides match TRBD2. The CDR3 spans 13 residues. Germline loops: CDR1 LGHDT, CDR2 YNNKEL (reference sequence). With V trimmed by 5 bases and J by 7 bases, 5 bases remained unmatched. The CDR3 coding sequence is TGTGCCAGCAGCAGGGCTAGCGGGTATACGCAGTATTTT. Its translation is CASSRASGYTQYF.

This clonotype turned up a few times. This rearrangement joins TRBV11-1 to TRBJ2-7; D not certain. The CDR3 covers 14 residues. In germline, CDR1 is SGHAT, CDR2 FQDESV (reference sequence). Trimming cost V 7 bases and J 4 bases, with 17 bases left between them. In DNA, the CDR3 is TGTGCCAGCACTCCCTCCGGTGGGAATTACGAGCAGTACTTC. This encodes CASTPSGGNYEQYF.

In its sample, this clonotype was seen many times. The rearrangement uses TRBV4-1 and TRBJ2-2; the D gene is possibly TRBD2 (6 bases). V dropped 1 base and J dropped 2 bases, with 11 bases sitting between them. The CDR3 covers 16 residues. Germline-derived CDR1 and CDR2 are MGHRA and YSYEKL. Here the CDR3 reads CASSQAGGVNTGELFF. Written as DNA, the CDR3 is TGCGCCAGCAGCCAAGCTGGCGGGGTTAACACCGGGGAGCTGTTTTTT.

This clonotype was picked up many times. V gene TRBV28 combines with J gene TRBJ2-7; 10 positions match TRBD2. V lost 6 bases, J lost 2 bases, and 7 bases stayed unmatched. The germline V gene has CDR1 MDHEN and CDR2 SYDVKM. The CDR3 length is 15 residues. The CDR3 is CASSPLAGTPYEQYF. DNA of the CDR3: TGTGCCAGCAGCCCACTAGCGGGGACCCCCTACGAGCAGTACTTC.

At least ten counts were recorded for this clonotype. CDR3 DNA: TGTGCCAGCAGCAGCGCGCGGACAGGGTATAACACCATATATTTT. Protein sequence: CASSSARTGYNTIYF. The J gene is TRBJ1-3, the V gene TRBV7-2; 8 positions agree with TRBD1. Germline CDR1 SGHTA, CDR2 FQGNSA. With 5 bases clipped from V and 7 bases from J, the junction kept 10 bases outside the gene matches. The CDR3 covers 15 residues.

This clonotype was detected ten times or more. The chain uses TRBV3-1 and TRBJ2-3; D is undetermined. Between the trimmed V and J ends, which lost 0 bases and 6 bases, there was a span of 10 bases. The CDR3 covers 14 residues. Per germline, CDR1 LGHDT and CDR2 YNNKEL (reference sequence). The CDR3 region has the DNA TGTGCCAGCAGCCAAGATCCGGTCTCGGATACGCAGTATTTT. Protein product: CASSQDPVSDTQYF.

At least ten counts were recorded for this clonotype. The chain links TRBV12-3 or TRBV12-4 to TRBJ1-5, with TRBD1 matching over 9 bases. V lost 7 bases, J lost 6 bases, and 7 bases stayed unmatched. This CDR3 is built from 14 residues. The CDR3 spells CASKKQGASQPQHF. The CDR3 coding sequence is TGTGCCAGCAAGAAACAGGGGGCTAGTCAGCCCCAGCATTTT.

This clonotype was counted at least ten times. The CDR3 nucleotides are TGTGCCAGCACCCCACGGGGCGAATCAGATACGCAGTATTTT. The encoded protein is CASTPRGESDTQYF. The rearrangement uses TRBV27 and TRBJ2-3, with D perhaps given as TRBD1 or TRBD2 (5 bases each). The CDR3 is 14 amino acids. With 7 bases removed from V and 4 bases from J, the gap between germline ends came to 15 bases. Germline CDR1 reads MNHEY; CDR2 reads SMNVEV (reference sequence).

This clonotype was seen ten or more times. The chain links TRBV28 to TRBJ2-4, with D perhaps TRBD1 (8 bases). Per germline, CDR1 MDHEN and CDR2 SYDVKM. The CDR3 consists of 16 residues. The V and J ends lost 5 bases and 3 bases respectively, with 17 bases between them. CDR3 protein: CASSAYGGTGKNIQYF. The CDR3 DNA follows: TGTGCCAGCAGTGCTTACGGGGGGACAGGCAAAAACATTCAGTACTTC. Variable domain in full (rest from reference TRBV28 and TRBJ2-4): DVKVTQSSRYLVKRTGEKVFLECVQDMDHENMFWYRQDPGLGLRLIYFSYDVKMKEKGDIPEGYSVSREKKERFSLILESASTNQTSMYLCASSAYGGTGKNIQYFGAGTRLSVL.

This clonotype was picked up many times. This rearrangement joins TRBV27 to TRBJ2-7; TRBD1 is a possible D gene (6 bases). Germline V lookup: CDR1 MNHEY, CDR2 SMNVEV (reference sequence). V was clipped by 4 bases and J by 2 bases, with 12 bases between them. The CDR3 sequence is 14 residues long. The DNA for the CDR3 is TGTGCCAGCAGTTCTACAGGGCCAGCCTACGAGCAGTACTTC. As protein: CASSSTGPAYEQYF.

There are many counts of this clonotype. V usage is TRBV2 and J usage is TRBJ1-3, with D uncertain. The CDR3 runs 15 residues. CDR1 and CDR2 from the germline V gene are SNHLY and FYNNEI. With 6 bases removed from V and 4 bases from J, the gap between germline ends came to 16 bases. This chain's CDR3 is CASSPNNLYGNTIYF. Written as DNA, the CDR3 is TGTGCCAGCAGCCCGAATAACCTCTACGGAAACACCATATATTTT. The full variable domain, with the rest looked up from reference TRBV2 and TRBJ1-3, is EPEVTQTPSHQVTQMGQEVILRCVPISNHLYFYWYRQILGQKVEFLVSFYNNEISEKSEIFDDQFSVERPDGSNFTLKIRSTKLEDSAMYFCASSPNNLYGNTIYFGEGSWLTVV.

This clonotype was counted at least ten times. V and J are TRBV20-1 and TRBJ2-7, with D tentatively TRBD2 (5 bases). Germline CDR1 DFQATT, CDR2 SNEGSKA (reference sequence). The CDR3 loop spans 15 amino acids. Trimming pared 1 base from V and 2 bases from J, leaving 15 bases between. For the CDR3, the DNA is TGCAGTGCTAGAGTCGCGGGCGCGGCCACCTACGAGCAGTACTTC. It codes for CSARVAGAATYEQYF.

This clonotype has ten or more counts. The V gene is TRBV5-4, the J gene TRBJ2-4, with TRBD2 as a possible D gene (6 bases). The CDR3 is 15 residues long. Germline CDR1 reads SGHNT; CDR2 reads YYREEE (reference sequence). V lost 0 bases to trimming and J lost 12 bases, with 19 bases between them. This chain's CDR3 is CASSLEVADTSTQYF. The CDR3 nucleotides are TGTGCCAGCAGCTTGGAGGTAGCGGACACGAGTACTCAGTACTTC. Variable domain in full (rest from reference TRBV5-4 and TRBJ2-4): ETGVTQSPTHLIKTRGQQVTLRCSSQSGHNTVSWYQQALGQGPQFIFQYYREEENGRGNFPPRFSGLQFPNYSSELNVNALELDDSALYLCASSLEVADTSTQYFGAGTRLSVL.

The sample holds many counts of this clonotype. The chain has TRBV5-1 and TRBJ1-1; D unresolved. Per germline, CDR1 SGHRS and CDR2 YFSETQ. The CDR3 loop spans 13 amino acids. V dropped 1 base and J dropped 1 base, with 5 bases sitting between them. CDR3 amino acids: CASSLRENTEAFF. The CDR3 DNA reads TGCGCCAGCAGCTTGAGGGAGAACACTGAAGCTTTCTTT.

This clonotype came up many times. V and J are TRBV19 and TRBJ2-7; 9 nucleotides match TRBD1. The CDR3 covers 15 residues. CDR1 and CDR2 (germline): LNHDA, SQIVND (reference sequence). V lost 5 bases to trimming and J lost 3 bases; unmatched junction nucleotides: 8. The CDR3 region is CASSPGTGSFYEQYF. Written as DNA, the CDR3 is TGTGCCAGTAGTCCCGGGACAGGGTCTTTCTACGAGCAGTACTTC.

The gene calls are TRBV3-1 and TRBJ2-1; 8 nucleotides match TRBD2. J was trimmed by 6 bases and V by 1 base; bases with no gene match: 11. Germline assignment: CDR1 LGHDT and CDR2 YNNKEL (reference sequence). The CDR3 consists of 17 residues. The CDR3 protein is CASSQAGGRGGANEQFF. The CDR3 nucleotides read TGTGCCAGCAGCCAAGCGGGTGGTCGGGGGGGAGCCAATGAGCAGTTCTTC.

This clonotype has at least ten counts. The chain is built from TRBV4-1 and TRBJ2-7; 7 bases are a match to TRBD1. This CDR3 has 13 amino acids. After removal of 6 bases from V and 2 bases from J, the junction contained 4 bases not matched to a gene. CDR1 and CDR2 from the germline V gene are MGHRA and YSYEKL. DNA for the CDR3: TGCGCCAGCAGTGGGACAGCCACCTACGAGCAGTACTTC. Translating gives CASSGTATYEQYF.

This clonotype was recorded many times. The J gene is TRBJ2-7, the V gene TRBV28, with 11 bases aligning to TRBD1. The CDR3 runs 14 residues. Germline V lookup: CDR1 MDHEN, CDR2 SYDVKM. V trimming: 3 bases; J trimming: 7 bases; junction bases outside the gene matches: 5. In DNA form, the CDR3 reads TGTGCCAGCAGTTTCTCGGACAGGGGGCAGGAGCAGTACTTC. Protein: CASSFSDRGQEQYF.

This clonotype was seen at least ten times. CDR3 nucleotide sequence: TGTGCCAGCAGCTTGCCCGGTGCAGGGGGGTTGAACACTGAAGCTTTCTTT. This encodes CASSLPGAGGLNTEAFF. This sequence joins TRBV7-9 and TRBJ1-1; 7 nucleotides line up with TRBD1. Germline trimming cut 3 bases from V and 0 bases from J; bases unmatched to any gene: 10. The germline V gene encodes CDR1 SEHNR and CDR2 FQNEAQ (reference sequence). The CDR3 totals 17 residues.